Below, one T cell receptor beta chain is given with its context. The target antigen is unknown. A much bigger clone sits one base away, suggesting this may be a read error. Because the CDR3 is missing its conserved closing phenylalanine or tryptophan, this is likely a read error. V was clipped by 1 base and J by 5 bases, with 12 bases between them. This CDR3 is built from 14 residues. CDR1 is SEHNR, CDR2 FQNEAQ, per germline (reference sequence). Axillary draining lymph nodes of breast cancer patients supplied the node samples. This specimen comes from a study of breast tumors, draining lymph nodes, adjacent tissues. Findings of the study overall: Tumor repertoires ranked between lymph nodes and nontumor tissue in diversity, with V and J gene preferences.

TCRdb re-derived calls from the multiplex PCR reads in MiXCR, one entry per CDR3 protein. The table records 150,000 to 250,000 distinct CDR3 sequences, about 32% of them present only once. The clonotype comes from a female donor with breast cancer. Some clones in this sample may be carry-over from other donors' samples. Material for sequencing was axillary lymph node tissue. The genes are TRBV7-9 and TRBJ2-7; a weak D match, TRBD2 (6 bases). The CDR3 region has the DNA TGTGCCAGCAGCTTAGGCGGGACCGGACACGAGCAGTACCTC. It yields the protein CASSLGGTGHEQYL.